A single sample is the source of the 25 T cell receptor beta chains below, sequenced in a study of blood T cell repertoires in COVID-19. Profiled with immunoSEQ multiplex PCR; TCRdb holds only in-frame clones, not every one. The table lists approximately 19,000 clones, about 81% of them singletons. Sample: peripheral blood. These receptors were obtained from a man in his 60s with acute or convalescent COVID-19.

V usage is TRBV6-2 or TRBV6-3 and J usage is TRBJ2-7; D is ambiguous. V lost 5 bases and J lost 9, with 17 bases in between. CDR3 length: 13 residues. The V gene's germline CDR1 is MNHEY and CDR2 SVGEGT. In nucleotides, the CDR3 is TGTGCCAGCAGTGCTGGAGAAACCCGGCGGCAGTACTTC. This codes for CASSAGETRRQYF.

The table lists this clone with a count of one. The rearrangement links TRBV30 to TRBJ2-5; D possibly corresponds to TRBD1 (6 bases). The CDR3 loop spans 10 amino acids. Germline CDR1 and CDR2: GTSNPN and SVGIG (reference sequence). V dropped 5 bases and J dropped 7 bases, with 8 bases sitting between them. Here the CDR3 DNA reads TGTGCCTGGGGGACATGGACCCAGTACTTC. It translates to CAWGTWTQYF.

The V call is TRBV7-9, the J call TRBJ1-4; 10 nucleotides align to TRBD1. Germline CDR1 is SEHNR and CDR2 is FQNEAQ (reference sequence). Trimming at V came to 5 bases and at J to 5 bases, leaving 8 bases not matched to a gene. The CDR3 loop spans 16 amino acids. The CDR3 loop reads CASSPGTGVTNEKLFF. CDR3 nucleotide sequence: TGTGCCAGCAGCCCCGGGACAGGGGTAACGAATGAAAAACTGTTTTTT.

The chain recombines TRBV2 with TRBJ2-2; D is perhaps TRBD1 (7 bases). V dropped 8 bases and J dropped 4 bases, with 17 bases sitting between them. The CDR3 has 15 amino acids. Germline V CDR1 and CDR2: SNHLY, FYNNEI. The CDR3 DNA is TGTGCCAGCTTCCCAGGGGGGTCCCCCACCGGGGAGCTGTTTTTT. Residues: CASFPGGSPTGELFF.

This clone was seen only a few times. The rearrangement uses TRBV4-1 and TRBJ1-5; 8 positions match TRBD1. The CDR3 has 17 amino acids. V gave up 2 bases and J gave up 0 bases; unmatched junction bases: 6. Germline-derived CDR1 and CDR2 are MGHRA and YSYEKL. The CDR3 loop is CASSQPDRGHSNQPQHF. The CDR3 DNA is TGCGCCAGCAGCCAACCCGACAGGGGCCATAGCAATCAGCCCCAGCATTTT.

The chain carries TRBV4-1 and TRBJ2-5; 8 bases are shared with TRBD2. The V gene's germline CDR1 is MGHRA and CDR2 YSYEKL. There are 19 residues in the CDR3. After removal of 2 bases from V and 1 base from J, the junction contained 15 bases not matched to a gene. Here the CDR3 reads CASSQQVPGGAGFQETQYF. The CDR3 region has the DNA TGCGCCAGCAGCCAACAAGTACCGGGGGGGGCTGGCTTCCAAGAGACCCAGTACTTC.

V and J are TRBV11-2 and TRBJ1-4; 10 positions match TRBD1. Germline V lookup: CDR1 SGHAT, CDR2 FQNNGV. V dropped 6 bases and J dropped 9; count of bases not matched to a gene: 10. The CDR3 is 15 residues long. The CDR3 nucleotides read TGTGCCAGCAGGTCTATCCGGGACAGGGGTCAAAAACTGTTTTTT. Amino acids: CASRSIRDRGQKLFF.

V is TRBV11-2 and J is TRBJ2-3, with D possibly being TRBD1 (5 bases). Germline V gives CDR1 SGHAT, CDR2 FQNNGV. The V end was cut by 1 base, the J end by 6 bases, with 17 bases between. The CDR3 runs to 16 residues. CDR3 sequence reads: CASSLGWGSGGDTQYF. The DNA for the CDR3 is TGTGCCAGCAGCTTAGGGTGGGGCTCTGGTGGCGATACGCAGTATTTT.

This clone was seen a handful of times. The CDR3 is CASSLRDTPDQPQHF. The CDR3 nucleotides are TGTGCCAGCTCCCTCCGGGACACCCCAGATCAGCCCCAGCATTTT. The chain couples TRBV18 to TRBJ1-5; D is possibly TRBD1 (6 bases). Germline V gene lookup returns CDR1 KGHSH and CDR2 LQKENI. The CDR3 is 15 residues long. The V end was cut by 6 bases, the J end by 5 bases, with 17 bases between.

This clone was seen only a few times. The chain couples TRBV30 to TRBJ1-2, with D perhaps TRBD1 (5 bases). The germline CDR1 and CDR2 sequences are GTSNPN and SVGIG (reference sequence). Trimming stripped 3 bases from V and 11 bases from J, with 13 bases between. The CDR3 covers 11 residues. This CDR3 reads CAWRNWGEYTF. The CDR3 DNA reads as TGTGCCTGGAGGAACTGGGGGGAGTACACCTTC.

The chain recombines TRBV6-6 with TRBJ2-7; 8 bases match TRBD1. The CDR3 contains 13 residues. Germline V lookup: CDR1 MNHNY, CDR2 SVGAGI (reference sequence). Germline trimming cut 4 bases from V and 2 bases from J; bases unmatched to any gene: 1. This CDR3 is CASSLQGAYEQYF. CDR3 nucleotide sequence: TGTGCCAGCAGTTTACAGGGGGCCTACGAGCAGTACTTC.

The chain couples TRBV14 to TRBJ1-5; TRBD1 is a possible D gene (6 bases). The CDR3 contains 13 residues. Germline V lookup: CDR1 SGHDN, CDR2 FVKESK. Trimming took off 2 bases at V and 7 bases at J, with 9 bases between the two ends. The CDR3 sequence is CASSQSRGQPQHF. DNA for the CDR3: TGTGCCAGCAGCCAATCCAGGGGACAGCCCCAGCATTTT.

This clone was seen only once. The chain carries TRBV4-1 and TRBJ2-5, with D possibly matching TRBD2 (6 bases). CDR3 length equals 15 residues. Germline CDR1 MGHRA, CDR2 YSYEKL. V was cut by 4 bases and J by 4 bases, with 16 bases left in between. The CDR3 region has the DNA TGCGCCAGCAGCCTAGGACGGAGGGTTGCAGAGACCCAGTACTTC. This encodes CASSLGRRVAETQYF.

The chain joins TRBV5-1 to TRBJ2-6; a weak D match, TRBD1 (5 bases). The CDR3 has 17 amino acids. The germline gives CDR1 SGHRS, CDR2 YFSETQ. Between the trimmed V and J ends, which lost 0 bases and 0 bases, there was a span of 10 bases. CDR3 amino acids: CASSLGKGNSGANVLTF. The CDR3 bases are TGCGCCAGCAGCTTGGGGAAGGGGAACTCTGGGGCCAACGTCCTGACTTTC.

The chain is built from TRBV6-5 and TRBJ2-1; 11 bases line up with TRBD2. The trim removed 2 bases at V and 10 bases at J, leaving 10 bases unmatched. The germline V gene has CDR1 MNHEY and CDR2 SVGAGI. The CDR3 consists of 16 residues. The CDR3 bases are TGTGCCAGCAGTTACGGCCCGGTACTAGCGGGGGACGAGCAGTTCTTC. Translating it yields CASSYGPVLAGDEQFF.

The chain carries TRBV7-3 and TRBJ2-3, with 10 bases that match TRBD1. Germline values: CDR1 SGHTA, CDR2 FQGTGA. This CDR3 spans 15 amino acids. The junction had 3 bases not matched to a gene; V was cut back by 1 base and J by 5 bases. CDR3 amino acids: CASSLIGQGVDTQYF. In DNA, the CDR3 is TGTGCCAGCAGCTTAATAGGACAGGGGGTAGATACGCAGTATTTT.

The V and J genes are TRBV5-1 and TRBJ2-3; a weak D match, TRBD1 (6 bases). With 4 bases removed from V and 3 bases from J, the gap between germline ends came to 12 bases. Germline V lookup: CDR1 SGHRS, CDR2 YFSETQ. CDR3 size: 14 residues. The CDR3 loop is CASSETGLTDTQYF. For the CDR3, the DNA is TGCGCCAGCAGCGAAACAGGGCTAACAGATACGCAGTATTTT.

The rearrangement uses TRBV27 and TRBJ1-2; 7 bases are shared with TRBD1. This CDR3 contains 14 residues. V shed 5 bases and J 4 bases; nucleotides not matched to a gene: 7. Germline V gene sequence: CDR1 MNHEY, CDR2 SMNVEV (reference sequence). CDR3 sequence (DNA): TGTGCCAGCAGTGCCGGACAGGTCCCCTATGGCTACACCTTC. Translated, it gives CASSAGQVPYGYTF.

This clone was found once. The chain combines TRBV28 with TRBJ2-2; 7 bases match TRBD1. Trimming cost V 11 bases and J 0 bases; bases outside gene matches: 9. Looked up from germline, CDR1 is MDHEN and CDR2 is SYDVKM. This CDR3 is built from 15 residues. The CDR3 DNA reads as TGTGCCGGACGAACAGGGGATACGAACACCGGGGAGCTGTTTTTT. Translation: CAGRTGDTNTGELFF.

The chain couples TRBV9 to TRBJ2-1; TRBD1 agrees at 9 bases. V gave up 0 bases and J gave up 4 bases; unmatched junction bases: 5. The CDR3 is 16 amino acids. The germline V gene encodes CDR1 SGDLS and CDR2 YYNGEE. CDR3 amino acids: CASSVGVGQGYNEQFF. DNA of the CDR3: TGTGCCAGCAGCGTAGGTGTGGGACAGGGTTACAATGAGCAGTTCTTC.

The V call is TRBV5-4, the J call TRBJ1-5; D uncertain. CDR1 and CDR2 (germline): SGHNT, YYREEE (reference sequence). The CDR3 totals 14 residues. With 2 bases removed from V and 0 bases from J, the gap between germline ends came to 6 bases. The CDR3 sequence is CASSFGDSNQPQHF. The CDR3 DNA is TGTGCCAGCAGCTTCGGGGATAGCAATCAGCCCCAGCATTTT. Full variable domain (outside the CDR3, taken from reference TRBV5-4 and TRBJ1-5): ETGVTQSPTHLIKTRGQQVTLRCSSQSGHNTVSWYQQALGQGPQFIFQYYREEENGRGNFPPRFSGLQFPNYSSELNVNALELDDSALYLCASSFGDSNQPQHFGDGTRLSIL.

This chain connects TRBV2 to TRBJ2-3; unclear D gene. This CDR3 region has 11 residues. Trimming shortened V by 6 bases and J by 2 bases, and 3 bases separated the two germline ends. CDR1 SNHLY and CDR2 FYNNEI come from the germline V gene. In DNA form, the CDR3 reads TGTGCCAGCAGCTTCACAGATACGCAGTATTTT. Amino acids: CASSFTDTQYF.

This chain joins TRBV30 and TRBJ2-4, with 7 bases lining up with TRBD2. The CDR3 length is 19 residues. Germline V lookup: CDR1 GTSNPN, CDR2 SVGIG (reference sequence). With 3 bases clipped from V and 0 bases from J, the junction kept 17 bases outside the gene matches. CDR3 residues: CAWSYPDYGGGLAKNIQYF. The CDR3 bases are TGTGCCTGGAGCTACCCCGACTATGGCGGGGGACTAGCCAAAAACATTCAGTACTTC.

CDR3 DNA sequence: TGCGCCAGCAGCCTAGACAGGGGCTCGGGTGGTAGCACTGAAGCTTTCTTT. Protein sequence: CASSLDRGSGGSTEAFF. The chain combines TRBV5-1 with TRBJ1-1; 8 bases fit TRBD1. CDR3 length: 17 amino acids. The germline V gene encodes CDR1 SGHRS and CDR2 YFSETQ. Unmatched junction bases numbered 15, after V lost 4 bases and J lost 4 bases.

The chain carries TRBV11-3 and TRBJ2-2; D not resolved. CDR1 and CDR2 (germline): SGHNT, YENEEA. V dropped 2 bases and J dropped 1 base, with 17 bases sitting between them. This CDR3 has 18 residues. The CDR3 region is CASSLSQVWSGNTGELFF. CDR3 nucleotide sequence: TGTGCCAGCAGCTTAAGCCAGGTCTGGTCCGGGAACACCGGGGAGCTGTTTTTT.